This TCR beta chain was documented in a study of shared clonotypes between healthy human individuals. Deep was the level used in running the assay. Sequencing used immunoSEQ multiplex PCR; TCRdb keeps in-frame clones, though not all of them. The repertoire consists of about 1 million clones, with under 80% occurring once and the leading ten covering 1.4%. Trimming shortened V by 10 bases and J by 7 bases, and 13 bases separated the two germline ends. Germline CDR1 reads MNHEY; CDR2 reads SVGAGI. This CDR3 spans 11 amino acids. The sequenced sample was memory CD4+ T cells sorted from blood. The subset is: CD45RA-negative fraction. The receptor's source is a man younger than 30 in good health. V is TRBV6-5 and J is TRBJ1-2; D is uncertain. Here the CDR3 reads CATSDLGGYTF. In DNA, the CDR3 is TGTGCCACCTCCGACTTAGGTGGCTACACCTTC.